These 26 T cell receptor beta chains came from one sample sequenced in a study of T cells after yellow fever vaccination. TCRdb independently ran MiXCR on the 5' RACE reads; one entry per CDR3 protein. The sample has about 550,000 distinct CDR3 sequences, approximately 21% seen once. The source material was PBMCs, sampled 15 days after the yellow fever booster vaccination. These TCRs come from a man under 40 who received the YFV17D yellow fever vaccine.

The V call is TRBV5-1, the J call TRBJ1-4, with a tentative D call TRBD1 (5 bases). CDR1 is SGHRS and CDR2 is YFSETQ in the germline V gene. V was cut by 3 bases and J by 0 bases, with 12 bases left in between. This CDR3 has 16 residues. In nucleotides, the CDR3 is TGCGCCAGCAGCTCAGGGACCGCTACAACTAATGAAAAACTGTTTTTT. Translated, it gives CASSSGTATTNEKLFF.

The J gene is TRBJ2-5, the V gene TRBV20-1, with 10 bases lining up with TRBD2. This CDR3 region has 16 residues. The germline V gene has CDR1 DFQATT and CDR2 SNEGSKA (reference sequence). Trimming removed 0 bases from V and 5 bases from J; junction bases left unmatched: 9. The CDR3 DNA reads as TGCAGTGCTAGAGATCTGAAGCGGGAGGGCCAGGAGACCCAGTACTTC. Its protein is CSARDLKREGQETQYF.

The rearrangement uses TRBV6-1 and TRBJ1-4; 8 bases agree with TRBD1. In germline, CDR1 is MNHNS, CDR2 SASEGT. The V segment lost 7 bases and the J segment 7 bases; nucleotides outside the gene matches: 8. The CDR3 runs 14 residues. The CDR3 sequence is CASTRDRGSEKLFF. The DNA of the CDR3 is TGTGCCAGCACTCGAGACAGGGGTAGTGAAAAACTGTTTTTT.

This rearrangement joins TRBV5-6 to TRBJ2-3, with D unresolved. Germline assignment: CDR1 SGHDT and CDR2 YYEEEE. V gave up 4 bases and J gave up 6 bases, with 18 bases separating them. This CDR3 has 15 amino acids. CDR3 loop: CASSPSRSDRDTQYF. The DNA for the CDR3 is TGTGCCAGCAGCCCTTCGAGGTCGGATAGGGATACGCAGTATTTT.

The chain combines TRBV29-1 with TRBJ2-7; TRBD1 matches 10 bases. The V segment lost 8 bases and the J segment 2 bases; nucleotides outside the gene matches: 9. The CDR3 is 14 amino acids. Germline V gene data show CDR1 as SQVTM and CDR2 as ANQGSEA. The CDR3 region is CSTRGQGSTYEQYF. Written as DNA, the CDR3 is TGCAGCACCCGGGGACAGGGGTCCACCTACGAGCAGTACTTC.

The V and J genes are TRBV9 and TRBJ2-1; D gene ambiguous. CDR1 and CDR2 from the germline V gene are SGDLS and YYNGEE. The CDR3 sequence is 14 residues long. V lost 0 bases, J lost 5 bases, and 9 bases lay in between. The CDR3 loop reads CASSVEGRDNEQFF. CDR3 sequence (DNA): TGTGCCAGCAGCGTAGAGGGCCGGGACAATGAGCAGTTCTTC.

This clonotype was detected only a few times. This rearrangement joins TRBV19 to TRBJ2-7; D might be TRBD1 (6 bases). Germline-derived CDR1 and CDR2 are LNHDA and SQIVND (reference sequence). The germline V and J ends were trimmed by 5 bases and 3 bases, with 20 bases remaining between them. The CDR3 length is 16 residues. CDR3 protein: CASSHGSWDTLYEQYF. The CDR3 bases are TGTGCCAGTAGTCATGGAAGCTGGGACACTCTCTACGAGCAGTACTTC.

In its sample, this clonotype was seen a few times. The chain recombines TRBV2 with TRBJ2-3, with 10 positions matching TRBD2. After removal of 10 bases from V and 2 bases from J, the junction contained 6 bases not matched to a gene. The CDR3 length is 14 residues. Germline CDR1 and CDR2: SNHLY and FYNNEI. Written as DNA, the CDR3 is TGTGCCACCTTGCTAGCGGGAGCCACAGATACGCAGTATTTT. As protein: CATLLAGATDTQYF.

V and J are TRBV7-3 and TRBJ2-3, with D perhaps TRBD1 or TRBD2 (5 bases each). This CDR3 is 14 amino acids long. Trimming cost V 5 bases and J 4 bases, with 13 bases left between them. Germline CDR1 reads SGHTA; CDR2 reads FQGTGA. The CDR3 sequence is CASSTGTEADTQYF. The CDR3 nucleotides are TGTGCCAGCAGCACCGGGACCGAGGCAGATACGCAGTATTTT.

The chain is built from TRBV10-3 and TRBJ2-1, with 9 positions matching TRBD2. J was trimmed by 2 bases and V by 4 bases; bases with no gene match: 0. From germline, CDR1 is ENHRY and CDR2 SYGVKD. This CDR3 spans 14 amino acids. CDR3 in DNA: TGTGCCATCAGTGGCGGGAGGGCCTACAATGAGCAGTTCTTC. Translation: CAISGGRAYNEQFF.

V gene TRBV4-3 combines with J gene TRBJ2-1; 9 bases fit TRBD2. Looked up from germline, CDR1 is LGHNA and CDR2 is YSLEER. CDR3 length: 17 residues. J lost 4 bases, V lost 0 bases, and 7 bases had no gene match. The CDR3 region is CASSQDYETSGYNEQFF. The CDR3 DNA reads TGCGCCAGCAGCCAAGATTATGAGACTAGCGGTTACAATGAGCAGTTCTTC.

This clonotype was counted between two and nine times. This chain uses TRBV7-6 with TRBJ2-1; D call uncertain. From germline, CDR1 is SGHVS and CDR2 FNYEAQ. The ends were cut back, 0 bases at V and 5 bases at J, with 11 bases in the middle. The CDR3 is 15 residues long. CDR3 in amino acids: CASSLALPFNNEQFF. The CDR3 bases are TGTGCCAGCAGCTTAGCCCTCCCCTTCAACAATGAGCAGTTCTTC.

V gene TRBV11-1 combines with J gene TRBJ2-2; 10 positions match TRBD2. J lost 3 bases, V lost 5 bases, and 15 bases had no gene match. Germline CDR1 reads SGHAT; CDR2 reads FQDESV (reference sequence). This CDR3 has 19 residues. In DNA form, the CDR3 reads TGTGCCAGCAGCAACGCATTCAAGCGGGAGGGCCTTTACACCGGGGAGCTGTTTTTT. Its protein product is CASSNAFKREGLYTGELFF.

This clonotype has a handful of counts. The J gene is TRBJ2-1, the V gene TRBV10-3, with a tentative D call TRBD2 (5 bases). V was pared by 2 bases and J by 6 bases, with 11 bases between. CDR3 length: 14 residues. Looked up from germline, CDR1 is ENHRY and CDR2 is SYGVKD. The CDR3 loop is CAISERGLVNEQFF. The CDR3 coding sequence is TGTGCCATCAGTGAGCGGGGTTTAGTCAATGAGCAGTTCTTC.

This sequence joins TRBV24-1 and TRBJ2-3; D may be TRBD2 (5 bases). Germline V gene data show CDR1 as KGHDR and CDR2 as SFDVKD. CDR3 length: 12 residues. V lost 9 bases and J 6 bases, leaving 12 bases between the germline ends. Written as DNA, the CDR3 is TGTGCCACCGGAGGTGCGGCGGATACGCAGTATTTT. Its protein product is CATGGAADTQYF.

This clonotype appeared once. The chain joins TRBV10-2 to TRBJ2-7; a possible D gene is TRBD2 (6 bases). The V and J ends lost 0 bases and 0 bases respectively, with 9 bases between them. The CDR3 covers 15 residues. The germline V gene has CDR1 WSHSY and CDR2 SAAADI. CDR3 loop: CASSESQGLSYEQYF. CDR3 coding DNA: TGCGCCAGCAGTGAGTCGCAGGGACTCTCCTACGAGCAGTACTTC.

The chain joins TRBV20-1 to TRBJ2-7, with TRBD1 matching 9 bases. V gave up 8 bases and J gave up 2 bases; unmatched junction bases: 4. The length of the CDR3 is 12 residues. The V gene's germline CDR1 is DFQATT and CDR2 SNEGSKA (reference sequence). Here the CDR3 reads CSSGTGTYEQYF. CDR3 bases: TGCAGTTCCGGGACAGGGACCTACGAGCAGTACTTC.

This clonotype was seen only a few times. The junction and the germline gene differ at one end; a read error may be behind it. The J gene is TRBJ2-1, the V gene TRBV6-5; a weak D match, TRBD2 (5 bases). The germline CDR1 and CDR2 sequences are MNHEY and SVGAGI. This CDR3 comprises 16 residues. CDR3 nucleotide sequence: TGTGCCAGCAGCTACTCTGGGGAGATCTCCTACAATGAGCAGTTCTTC. It encodes CASSYSGEISYNEQFF.

This clonotype showed up just a few times. V is TRBV20-1 and J is TRBJ2-1; TRBD2 might be the D (5 bases). Trimming pared 5 bases from V and 12 bases from J, leaving 17 bases between. Per germline, CDR1 DFQATT and CDR2 SNEGSKA (reference sequence). This CDR3 is built from 12 residues. CDR3 sequence (DNA): TGCAGTGCTCGGGCTTCCTCAGAGGGGCAGTTCTTC. Translation gives CSARASSEGQFF.

This clonotype was counted only a few times. The rearrangement links TRBV5-6 to TRBJ2-7, with unresolved D. V dropped 4 bases and J dropped 3 bases, with 17 bases sitting between them. The CDR3 has 15 amino acids. Per the germline V gene, CDR1 is SGHDT and CDR2 is YYEEEE. CDR3 sequence (DNA): TGTGCCAGCAGCCAGGCTGAGATGAGTTACTACGAGCAGTACTTC. Its translation is CASSQAEMSYYEQYF.

This CDR3 is CASSLAAGQDEQYF. The CDR3 DNA sequence: TGCGCCAGCAGCTTGGCCGCGGGGCAGGACGAGCAGTACTTC. The V call is TRBV5-1, the J call TRBJ2-7; a weak D match, TRBD2 (6 bases). Trimming left V 0 bases short and J 5 bases short, with 12 bases between. CDR1 and CDR2 (germline): SGHRS, YFSETQ. The CDR3 contains 14 residues.

The sample holds many counts of this clonotype. The J gene is TRBJ1-5, the V gene TRBV27; maybe TRBD1 (5 bases). Germline V gives CDR1 MNHEY, CDR2 SMNVEV (reference sequence). The CDR3 totals 15 residues. With 3 bases removed from V and 2 bases from J, the gap between germline ends came to 11 bases. CDR3 in amino acids: CASSFRGGGNQPQHF. The CDR3 bases are TGTGCCAGCAGTTTTCGGGGAGGGGGCAATCAGCCCCAGCATTTT.

This clonotype was seen ten or more times. V usage is TRBV7-9 and J usage is TRBJ2-1; TRBD2 agrees at 7 bases. Trimming removed 3 bases from V and 10 bases from J; junction bases left unmatched: 9. The CDR3 sequence is 14 residues long. Looked up from germline, CDR1 is SEHNR and CDR2 is FQNEAQ (reference sequence). For the CDR3, the DNA is TGTGCCAGCAGCTTCAGTAGGGAGGGTGGCGAGCAGTTCTTC. Amino acids: CASSFSREGGEQFF. The full variable domain, with the rest looked up from reference TRBV7-9 and TRBJ2-1, is DTGVSQNPRHKITKRGQNVTFRCDPISEHNRLYWYRQTLGQGPEFLTYFQNEAQLEKSRLLSDRFSAERPKGSFSTLEIQRTEQGDSAMYLCASSFSREGGEQFFGPGTRLTVL.

This chain uses TRBV12-5 with TRBJ2-2, with a weak D call TRBD1 (6 bases). This CDR3 has 14 residues. V was trimmed by 5 bases and J by 6 bases, leaving 13 bases between them. The V gene's germline CDR1 is LGHNT and CDR2 FRNRAP. CDR3 loop: CASGRDDRPGELFF. The CDR3 DNA follows: TGTGCTAGTGGTCGGGATGACAGGCCCGGGGAGCTGTTTTTT. Filled out from reference TRBV12-5 and TRBJ2-2, the complete variable domain reads DARVTQTPRHKVTEMGQEVTMRCQPILGHNTVFWYRQTMMQGLELLAYFRNRAPLDDSGMPKDRFSAEMPDATLATLKIQPSEPRDSAVYFCASGRDDRPGELFFGEGSRLTVL.

In this sample, this clonotype turned up a few times. This rearrangement joins TRBV7-8 to TRBJ1-5, with D maybe TRBD1 (5 bases). The CDR3 runs to 16 residues. Germline V gene sequence: CDR1 SGHVS, CDR2 FQNEAQ. V was trimmed by 1 base and J by 4 bases, leaving 14 bases between them. In DNA form, the CDR3 reads TGTGCCAGCAGCTTAGTGGGAGGACAACCGAATCAGCCCCAGCATTTT. It encodes CASSLVGGQPNQPQHF.

The chain carries TRBV19 and TRBJ2-5, with D perhaps TRBD2 (6 bases). Looked up from germline, CDR1 is LNHDA and CDR2 is SQIVND (reference sequence). There are 17 residues in the CDR3. Trimming cost V 3 bases and J 6 bases, with 23 bases left between them. The CDR3 DNA reads TGTGCCAGTAGTATTTCGCCGGGAGTCGCGATGGGAAAGACCCAGTACTTC. Translated: CASSISPGVAMGKTQYF.